These 28 T cell receptor beta chains originate from one sample sequenced in a study of blood T cell repertoires in COVID-19. Clones were read by immunoSEQ multiplex PCR, and TCRdb kept only the in-frame ones, dropping some. The sample lists 50,000 or so clones; over 85% were seen once. The sequencing sample was made of peripheral blood. The receptors shown here come from a man older than 75 with acute or convalescent COVID-19.

The chain has TRBV20-1 and TRBJ2-5; 8 bases are shared with TRBD1. The germline gives CDR1 DFQATT, CDR2 SNEGSKA (reference sequence). CDR3 length: 11 residues. V shed 7 bases, J shed 2 bases, and the junction held 0 bases outside the gene matches. CDR3 coding DNA: TGCAGTGGGGACAGGCAAGAGACCCAGTACTTC. Its protein is CSGDRQETQYF.

The chain uses TRBV5-1 and TRBJ2-7; 10 bases are shared with TRBD2. The V and J ends lost 5 bases and 5 bases, in that order; junction bases with no gene match: 10. Germline CDR1 SGHRS, CDR2 YFSETQ. The length of the CDR3 is 15 residues. The CDR3 spells CASRRTGTSADEQYF. The CDR3 coding sequence is TGCGCCAGCAGACGAACCGGGACTAGCGCTGACGAGCAGTACTTC.

V is TRBV3-1 (or the pseudogene TRBV3-2) and J is TRBJ2-4; tentative D call: TRBD1 (6 bases). CDR1 is LGHDT, CDR2 YNNKEL, per germline (reference sequence). The V end lost 1 base, the J end lost 6 bases, and 19 bases lay between the germline ends. CDR3 size: 17 residues. CDR3 sequence reads: CASSQVGHSRARNIQYF. In DNA form, the CDR3 reads TGTGCCAGCAGCCAAGTGGGACACAGCCGAGCTAGAAACATTCAGTACTTC.

This clone was counted a single time. In DNA form, the CDR3 reads TGTGCCAGCAGCGCCGGGACAGGGGGCTATAATTCACCCCTCCACTTT. Its translation is CASSAGTGGYNSPLHF. The V call is TRBV5-8, the J call TRBJ1-6, with TRBD1 identical over 11 bases. This CDR3 spans 16 amino acids. Trimming at V came to 4 bases and at J to 3 bases, leaving 3 bases not matched to a gene. Germline CDR1 reads SGHTS; CDR2 reads YDEGEE.

DNA for the CDR3: TGTGCCAGCTCACCACCCGCAGGGGTTTGGGGCTACACCTTC. Translating it yields CASSPPAGVWGYTF. J is TRBJ1-2 and V is TRBV18; D is perhaps TRBD1 (6 bases). Deletions cut 0 bases from V and 8 bases from J, with 13 bases between. The germline V gene has CDR1 KGHSH and CDR2 LQKENI. The length of the CDR3 is 14 residues.

This chain joins TRBV6-2 or TRBV6-3 and TRBJ2-1; tentative D call: TRBD2 (6 bases). The V and J ends lost 5 bases and 4 bases respectively, with 21 bases between them. The CDR3 extends over 17 amino acids. Germline lookup yields CDR1 MNHEY and CDR2 SVGEGT. As DNA, the CDR3 is TGTGCCAGCAGTGGCCTGGGGTCGGGACTGAGTTACAATGAGCAGTTCTTC. Amino acids: CASSGLGSGLSYNEQFF.

The J gene is TRBJ1-5, the V gene TRBV2; 8 bases line up with TRBD1. With V trimmed by 6 bases and J by 2 bases, 12 bases remained unmatched. Germline lookup yields CDR1 SNHLY and CDR2 FYNNEI. The CDR3 extends over 17 amino acids. CDR3 sequence reads: CASRGQDPPMGNQPQHF. In DNA form, the CDR3 reads TGTGCCAGCAGGGGACAGGACCCCCCAATGGGCAATCAGCCCCAGCATTTT.

J is TRBJ2-1 and V is TRBV10-3; 7 nucleotides agree with TRBD1. The CDR3 sequence is 15 residues long. Germline CDR1 is ENHRY and CDR2 is SYGVKD. Losses at the gene ends were 2 bases for V and 2 bases for J; bases not matched to a gene: 3. CDR3 nucleotides: TGTGCCATCAGTGAGAGGGGGCCGACCTACAATGAGCAGTTCTTC. This translates into CAISERGPTYNEQFF.

The V and J genes are TRBV5-4 and TRBJ1-1; 7 bases match TRBD1. V lost 4 bases and J lost 6; bases outside the gene matches: 6. This CDR3 has 13 residues. The germline gives CDR1 SGHNT, CDR2 YYREEE (reference sequence). The CDR3 DNA reads TGTGCCAGCAGCATTCAGGGGGTCCCTGAAGCTTTCTTT. Its protein product is CASSIQGVPEAFF.

The V and J genes are TRBV2 and TRBJ1-1; maybe TRBD1 (6 bases). Germline V gene data show CDR1 as SNHLY and CDR2 as FYNNEI. V lost 6 bases and J 1 base, leaving 15 bases between the germline ends. The CDR3 is 15 amino acids. The CDR3 reads CASRAGGAANTEAFF. The DNA of the CDR3 is TGTGCCAGCAGGGCTGGGGGGGCCGCGAACACTGAAGCTTTCTTT. Together with reference TRBV2 and TRBJ1-1, the CDR3 gives the full variable domain: EPEVTQTPSHQVTQMGQEVILRCVPISNHLYFYWYRQILGQKVEFLVSFYNNEISEKSEIFDDQFSVERPDGSNFTLKIRSTKLEDSAMYFCASRAGGAANTEAFFGQGTRLTVV.

The rearrangement uses TRBV5-6 and TRBJ1-6; no clear D. Germline lookup yields CDR1 SGHDT and CDR2 YYEEEE. The CDR3 spans 14 residues. Trimming shortened V by 1 base and J by 7 bases, and 9 bases separated the two germline ends. In DNA, the CDR3 is TGTGCCAGCAGCTTGATACACCCAAATTCACCCCTCCACTTT. Amino acid sequence: CASSLIHPNSPLHF.

The chain uses TRBV19 and TRBJ1-2, with 8 bases that match TRBD1. Germline CDR1 is LNHDA and CDR2 is SQIVND (reference sequence). The CDR3 has 14 residues. V trimming: 7 bases; J trimming: 4 bases; junction bases outside the gene matches: 8. DNA for the CDR3: TGTGCCAGTAAGACGGACAGGGATGTCTATGGCTACACCTTC. This codes for CASKTDRDVYGYTF.

This clone appeared a single time. V is TRBV6-5 and J is TRBJ2-5; D perhaps matches TRBD1 (5 bases). Germline-derived CDR1 and CDR2 are MNHEY and SVGAGI. The CDR3 contains 15 residues. Trimming cost V 7 bases and J 1 base, with 16 bases left between them. CDR3 sequence reads: CASTYPVRAQETQYF. The CDR3 DNA is TGTGCCAGCACCTACCCAGTCAGGGCCCAAGAGACCCAGTACTTC.

The chain joins TRBV9 to TRBJ2-7, with D tentatively TRBD1 (6 bases). Between the trimmed V and J ends, which lost 4 bases and 3 bases, there was a span of 17 bases. Germline assignment: CDR1 SGDLS and CDR2 YYNGEE. CDR3 size: 15 residues. DNA of the CDR3: TGTGCCAGCAGCCCCTCCGCCGGGACACACTACGAGCAGTACTTC. This sequence encodes CASSPSAGTHYEQYF. Full variable domain (outside the CDR3, taken from reference TRBV9 and TRBJ2-7): DSGVTQTPKHLITATGQRVTLRCSPRSGDLSVYWYQQSLDQGLQFLIQYYNGEERAKGNILERFSAQQFPDLHSELNLSSLELGDSALYFCASSPSAGTHYEQYFGPGTRLTVT.

This sequence joins TRBV14 and TRBJ1-2, with 7 bases lining up with TRBD1. CDR1 and CDR2 from the germline V gene are SGHDN and FVKESK. The J segment lost 4 bases and the V segment lost 4 bases, leaving 3 bases of the junction unmatched. The CDR3 totals 13 residues. The CDR3: CASSPDRVYGYTF. DNA for the CDR3: TGTGCCAGCAGCCCTGACAGGGTCTATGGCTACACCTTC.

Here the CDR3 DNA reads TGTGCCAGCTCACCATCCTTTGTTGCCGGGGAGCTGTTTTTT. It is translated as CASSPSFVAGELFF. The chain uses TRBV18 and TRBJ2-2; D ambiguous. Trimming shortened V by 2 bases and J by 6 bases, and 10 bases separated the two germline ends. The CDR3 consists of 14 residues. Germline V CDR1 and CDR2: KGHSH, LQKENI.

The chain has TRBV6-2 or TRBV6-3 and TRBJ2-5; tentatively, D is TRBD1 (5 bases). V was trimmed by 5 bases and J by 1 base, leaving 14 bases between them. Germline V CDR1 and CDR2: MNHEY, SVGEGT. The CDR3 runs to 15 residues. CDR3 nucleotide sequence: TGTGCCAGCAGTACGCGGACAAATCTCCAAGAGACCCAGTACTTC. It yields the protein CASSTRTNLQETQYF.

The J gene is TRBJ2-3, the V gene TRBV7-3; 7 bases agree with TRBD2. There are 17 residues in the CDR3. Trimming removed 7 bases from V and 5 bases from J; junction bases left unmatched: 18. CDR1 and CDR2 (germline): SGHTA, FQGTGA. The CDR3 region is CASNPRDYISRLDTQYF. In DNA form, the CDR3 reads TGTGCCAGCAACCCCAGGGACTACATATCTCGACTAGATACGCAGTATTTT. Together with reference TRBV7-3 and TRBJ2-3, the CDR3 gives the full variable domain: GAGVSQTPSNKVTEKGKYVELRCDPISGHTALYWYRQSLGQGPEFLIYFQGTGAADDSGLPNDRFFAVRPEGSVSTLKIQRTERGDSAVYLCASNPRDYISRLDTQYFGPGTRLTVL.

Turning to this clone: One end of the junction varies from germline; a read error may be responsible. The chain uses TRBV3-1 (or the pseudogene TRBV3-2) and TRBJ2-3, with 10 positions matching TRBD2. In germline, CDR1 is LGHDT, CDR2 YNNKEL (reference sequence). The CDR3 runs 13 residues. The CDR3 loop reads CASSQAEAGGINF. The CDR3 DNA follows: TGTGCCAGCAGCCAGGCCGAAGCGGGGGGGATAAATTTT.

V is TRBV5-1 and J is TRBJ2-5, with D possibly matching TRBD2 (7 bases). CDR1 SGHRS and CDR2 YFSETQ come from the germline V gene. The CDR3 covers 14 residues. Trimming removed 1 base from V and 4 bases from J, with 11 bases in between. CDR3 DNA: TGCGCCAGCAGCTTGTTGGGAGGGGGAGAGACCCAGTACTTC. It encodes CASSLLGGGETQYF.

This clone has a single count. The rearrangement uses TRBV5-1 and TRBJ2-5, with 8 bases aligning to TRBD1. The V and J ends lost 0 bases and 4 bases, in that order; junction bases with no gene match: 8. This CDR3 is built from 16 residues. CDR1 is SGHRS, CDR2 YFSETQ, per germline. The CDR3 nucleotides are TGCGCCAGCAGCTTGGAACGGACAGGGCATGGAGAGACCCAGTACTTC. Its translation is CASSLERTGHGETQYF.

The J gene is TRBJ2-1, the V gene TRBV27; 12 positions agree with TRBD1. V lost 8 bases to trimming and J lost 9 bases; unmatched junction nucleotides: 14. The CDR3 is made up of 16 amino acids. Germline assignment: CDR1 MNHEY and CDR2 SMNVEV (reference sequence). The CDR3 reads CASLDRPGQGAGEQFF. In DNA form, the CDR3 reads TGTGCCAGCCTCGACCGACCGGGACAGGGGGCAGGTGAGCAGTTCTTC.

The V call is TRBV2, the J call TRBJ1-1; 7 positions match TRBD1. Germline CDR1 and CDR2: SNHLY and FYNNEI. The CDR3 is 13 residues long. Losses at the gene ends were 4 bases for V and 11 bases for J; bases not matched to a gene: 10. CDR3 bases: TGTGCCAGCAGTGTGAGACAGGGCCTGAGGGCTTTCTTT. Its translation is CASSVRQGLRAFF.

This clone was recorded only once. The V and J genes are TRBV6-6 and TRBJ1-3; D remains unclear. The CDR3 loop spans 15 amino acids. Germline lookup yields CDR1 MNHNY and CDR2 SVGAGI (reference sequence). The V end was cut by 4 bases, the J end by 0 bases, with 10 bases between. The CDR3 sequence: CASSSRGSSGNTIYF. DNA for the CDR3: TGTGCCAGCAGTTCTCGGGGTAGCTCTGGAAACACCATATATTTT.

This chain uses TRBV5-1 with TRBJ2-2; 7 bases align to TRBD1. The ends lost 1 base at V and 4 bases at J; junction bases unmatched: 1. Germline assignment: CDR1 SGHRS and CDR2 YFSETQ. There are 14 residues in the CDR3. The CDR3 reads CASSLTGATGELFF. In DNA, the CDR3 is TGCGCCAGCAGCTTGACAGGGGCCACCGGGGAGCTGTTTTTT. The whole variable domain, filled in from reference TRBV5-1 and TRBJ2-2, reads KAGVTQTPRYLIKTRGQQVTLSCSPISGHRSVSWYQQTPGQGLQFLFEYFSETQRNKGNFPGRFSGRQFSNSRSEMNVSTLELGDSALYLCASSLTGATGELFFGEGSRLTVL.

The gene calls are TRBV19 and TRBJ2-7; 11 positions agree with TRBD1. Germline V gene data show CDR1 as LNHDA and CDR2 as SQIVND (reference sequence). V lost 6 bases, J lost 6 bases, and 7 bases stayed unmatched. The CDR3 covers 14 residues. In nucleotides, the CDR3 is TGTGCCAGTAGACCCGGACAGGGGGCGGGCGAGCAGTACTTC. Residues: CASRPGQGAGEQYF.

The chain couples TRBV5-4 to TRBJ1-6, with 7 bases aligning to TRBD1. The germline gives CDR1 SGHNT, CDR2 YYREEE (reference sequence). Losses at the gene ends were 3 bases for V and 5 bases for J; bases not matched to a gene: 2. CDR3 length: 14 residues. The CDR3, as DNA: TGTGCCAGCAGCTGGACAGGCAATAATTCACCCCTCCACTTT. It encodes CASSWTGNNSPLHF. The full variable domain, completed using reference TRBV5-4 and TRBJ1-6, is ETGVTQSPTHLIKTRGQQVTLRCSSQSGHNTVSWYQQALGQGPQFIFQYYREEENGRGNFPPRFSGLQFPNYSSELNVNALELDDSALYLCASSWTGNNSPLHFGNGTRLTVT.

This clone occurred a few times. DNA of the CDR3: TGTGCCAGCAGCTTGGAGGGCAGGGGCCGGTCCACTGAAGCTTTCTTT. It is translated as CASSLEGRGRSTEAFF. J is TRBJ1-1 and V is TRBV5-6; TRBD1 is a possible D gene (6 bases). Trimming cost V 0 bases and J 4 bases, with 16 bases left between them. Germline V gene sequence: CDR1 SGHDT, CDR2 YYEEEE. The CDR3 has 16 residues.